One sample yielded the 19 T cell receptor beta chains listed below, sequenced in a study of shared clonotypes between healthy human individuals. This table comes from immunoSEQ multiplex PCR, and its TCRdb copy is limited to in-frame clones, with some not included. Among a few million clones listed, over 90% were seen once. The sequenced material came from naive CD4+ T cells from PBMCs. Documented subset: CD45RA+ positively selected. The source is a man between 18 and 35 years old in good health. Some clones in this sample may be carry-over from other donors' samples.

Concerning this clone itself: Other DNA sequences in the sample encode the same CDR3. V gene TRBV5-1 combines with J gene TRBJ2-5, with 12 positions matching TRBD2. Germline CDR1 SGHRS, CDR2 YFSETQ. CDR3 length: 15 amino acids. The V gene end was trimmed by 4 bases and the J gene end by 2 bases; junction bases not matched to a gene: 3. The CDR3 loop is CASSLGTSGQETQYF. In DNA form, the CDR3 reads TGCGCCAGCAGCCTCGGGACTAGCGGGCAAGAGACCCAGTACTTC.

A note on this clone: Other DNA sequences from this sample encode an identical CDR3 as well. V and J are TRBV7-9 and TRBJ2-2; D unresolved. Germline assignment: CDR1 SEHNR and CDR2 FQNEAQ (reference sequence). CDR3 length: 13 amino acids. V was shortened by 3 bases and J by 2 bases, with 4 bases between the two germline ends. The CDR3, as DNA: TGTGCCAGCAGCTTGTTAAACACCGGGGAGCTGTTTTTT. Its translation is CASSLLNTGELFF.

V is TRBV6-1 and J is TRBJ1-1; possible D gene TRBD1, 5 bases. V shed 2 bases and J shed 1 base, with 8 bases lying between them. Germline CDR1 reads MNHNS; CDR2 reads SASEGT. The CDR3 is 14 amino acids. CDR3 region: CASSEPGENTEAFF. As DNA, the CDR3 is TGTGCCAGCAGTGAACCGGGGGAGAACACTGAAGCTTTCTTT.

The rearrangement joins TRBV6-6 to TRBJ2-5; D remains ambiguous. TRBJ2-7 explains the end of the DNA better; the J call may be wrong. In germline, CDR1 is MNHNY, CDR2 SVGAGI (reference sequence). The length of the CDR3 is 14 residues. CDR3 region: CASSYSPGSYEQYF. CDR3 DNA: TGTGCCAGCAGTTACTCCCCAGGTTCCTACGAGCAGTACTTC.

The rearrangement links TRBV30 to TRBJ1-6; D gene unclear. The CDR3 is made up of 12 amino acids. V lost 3 bases to trimming and J lost 13 bases, with 13 bases between them. Germline V gene lookup returns CDR1 GTSNPN and CDR2 SVGIG (reference sequence). The DNA for the CDR3 is TGTGCCTGGAGGATCCTTCAATCCCCCCTCCACTTT. Its translation is CAWRILQSPLHF.

This chain joins TRBV4-1 and TRBJ1-2; TRBD1 matches 10 bases. Unmatched junction bases numbered 6, after V lost 3 bases and J lost 5 bases. CDR3 length: 15 residues. CDR1 and CDR2 from the germline V gene are MGHRA and YSYEKL. CDR3 bases: TGCGCCAGCAGCCAGGCCGGGACAGGGGTTTATGGCTACACCTTC. Translation gives CASSQAGTGVYGYTF.

This chain uses TRBV28 with TRBJ1-6; 9 bases line up with TRBD1. V was pared by 6 bases and J by 10 bases, with 4 bases of the junction left unmatched. CDR3 size: 13 residues. Germline V gene sequence: CDR1 MDHEN, CDR2 SYDVKM. CDR3 loop: CASRDRGGSPLHF. The CDR3 DNA reads TGTGCCAGCAGGGACAGGGGAGGGTCACCCCTCCACTTT.

This clone has a single count. This sequence joins TRBV7-8 and TRBJ1-1; D possibly corresponds to TRBD1 (5 bases). The V gene's germline CDR1 is SGHVS and CDR2 FQNEAQ. This CDR3 has 19 residues. Trimming stripped 0 bases from V and 5 bases from J, with 25 bases between. DNA of the CDR3: TGTGCCAGCAGCTTAGCAGAACCGTGGAGTGTGGGAGAGGGGACTGAAGCTTTCTTT. It codes for CASSLAEPWSVGEGTEAFF.

V usage is TRBV18 and J usage is TRBJ1-4; TRBD1 agrees at 9 bases. This CDR3 spans 15 amino acids. Losses at the gene ends were 3 bases for V and 8 bases for J; bases not matched to a gene: 7. The germline V gene has CDR1 KGHSH and CDR2 LQKENI. The CDR3 DNA sequence: TGTGCCAGCTCACCGGGACAGGGAGGGGAAGAAAAACTGTTTTTT. Its translation is CASSPGQGGEEKLFF.

The rearrangement joins TRBV5-1 to TRBJ2-2, with D perhaps TRBD1 (5 bases). Germline CDR1 is SGHRS and CDR2 is YFSETQ. V gave up 0 bases and J gave up 2 bases, with 11 bases separating them. The CDR3 is 16 residues long. The DNA of the CDR3 is TGCGCCAGCAGCTTGGGGAGTCAGGGTAACACCGGGGAGCTGTTTTTT. It encodes CASSLGSQGNTGELFF.

This sequence joins TRBV7-6 and TRBJ2-7; 7 bases fit TRBD1. V trimming: 5 bases; J trimming: 0 bases; junction bases outside the gene matches: 7. This CDR3 comprises 15 residues. The germline CDR1 and CDR2 sequences are SGHVS and FNYEAQ. The CDR3 spells CASSRLGTASYEQYF. The DNA for the CDR3 is TGTGCCAGCAGCCGACTTGGGACAGCCTCCTACGAGCAGTACTTC.

V gene TRBV5-4 combines with J gene TRBJ2-7; tentatively, D is TRBD2 (6 bases). The CDR3 loop spans 14 amino acids. V was shortened by 4 bases and J by 1 base, with 12 bases between the two germline ends. CDR1 and CDR2 from the germline V gene are SGHNT and YYREEE (reference sequence). The CDR3 DNA reads TGTGCCAGCAGCCCCACGACTAGATCCTACGAGCAGTACTTC. Its translation: CASSPTTRSYEQYF.

This chain joins TRBV5-1 and TRBJ2-1, with TRBD2 identical over 10 bases. V lost 0 bases and J lost 9; bases outside the gene matches: 9. The CDR3 length is 16 residues. Germline assignment: CDR1 SGHRS and CDR2 YFSETQ. Here the CDR3 DNA reads TGCGCCAGCAGCTTGGCGCTTACTAGCGGGAAAGGTGAGCAGTTCTTC. Translated, it gives CASSLALTSGKGEQFF. The complete variable domain, with remaining parts taken from reference TRBV5-1 and TRBJ2-1, reads KAGVTQTPRYLIKTRGQQVTLSCSPISGHRSVSWYQQTPGQGLQFLFEYFSETQRNKGNFPGRFSGRQFSNSRSEMNVSTLELGDSALYLCASSLALTSGKGEQFFGPGTRLTVL.

This chain joins TRBV6-5 and TRBJ2-5; D not resolved. Trimming took off 6 bases at V and 5 bases at J, with 7 bases between the two ends. The CDR3 has 11 amino acids. Looked up from germline, CDR1 is MNHEY and CDR2 is SVGAGI. The CDR3 region is CASRVRETQYF. The CDR3 nucleotides read TGTGCCAGCAGGGTCCGGGAGACCCAGTACTTC.

The chain uses TRBV28 and TRBJ2-3; 7 bases align to TRBD1. The CDR3 runs 15 residues. Trimming at V came to 7 bases and at J to 0 bases, leaving 7 bases not matched to a gene. Germline CDR1 reads MDHEN; CDR2 reads SYDVKM. The CDR3 nucleotides are TGTGCCAGCAAGCAAGGGGGCCCTAGCACAGATACGCAGTATTTT. Protein: CASKQGGPSTDTQYF.

The rearrangement links TRBV4-3 to TRBJ2-1; 10 nucleotides match TRBD1. V was clipped by 2 bases and J by 8 bases; unmatched bases: 6. The CDR3 is made up of 15 amino acids. CDR1 is LGHNA, CDR2 YSLEER, per germline. The chain's CDR3 is CASSQLGQGGDEQFF. CDR3 DNA: TGCGCCAGCAGCCAATTAGGACAGGGGGGTGATGAGCAGTTCTTC.

Worth noting for this clone: Other DNA sequences in this specimen translate into the identical CDR3. The chain carries TRBV2 and TRBJ2-7; no clear D. The length of the CDR3 is 12 residues. Between the trimmed V and J ends, which lost 5 bases and 2 bases, there was a span of 7 bases. CDR1 is SNHLY and CDR2 is FYNNEI in the germline V gene. Written as DNA, the CDR3 is TGTGCCAGCAGTTCGGGCACCTACGAGCAGTACTTC. It specifies CASSSGTYEQYF.

This rearrangement joins TRBV7-3 to TRBJ2-1; 7 bases are a match to TRBD2. Unmatched junction bases numbered 8, after V lost 7 bases and J lost 5 bases. Germline V gene sequence: CDR1 SGHTA, CDR2 FQGTGA. This CDR3 contains 14 residues. CDR3 DNA sequence: TGTGCCAGCATGACCAGCGGGGCCCACAATGAGCAGTTCTTC. This codes for CASMTSGAHNEQFF.

This chain connects TRBV7-9 to TRBJ2-3; TRBD2 is a possible D gene (6 bases). This CDR3 region has 14 residues. Per the germline V gene, CDR1 is SEHNR and CDR2 is FQNEAQ (reference sequence). Trimming removed 6 bases at V and 5 bases at J, with 15 bases between. The CDR3 reads CASRITSYGDTQYF. The DNA for the CDR3 is TGTGCCAGCAGAATAACTAGCTATGGAGATACGCAGTATTTT.